This T cell receptor beta chain originates from a study of patients and donors after allogeneic stem cell transplantation. After removal of 2 bases from V and 7 bases from J, the junction contained 1 base not matched to a gene. Germline V gene data show CDR1 as LGHDT and CDR2 as YNNKEL (reference sequence). The CDR3 length is 15 residues. TCRdb redid the calling of the RT-PCR reads with MiXCR, one entry per CDR3 protein. The top ten clones hold about 35% of a sample with more than 150,000 distinct CDR3 sequences, around two fifths of them seen once. The material sequenced was blood, either unsorted or a sorted T cell fraction (not recorded which). This clonotype was obtained from a human donor who was either an allogeneic HSCT recipient or a stem cell or donor lymphocyte infusion donor (not recorded which). It is not recorded whose cells these are; they may come from a transplant donor. This chain uses TRBV3-1 with TRBJ2-1; 14 bases fit TRBD2. The chain's CDR3 is CASSQRLAGGNEQFF. The CDR3 DNA follows: TGTGCCAGCAGCCAACGACTAGCGGGAGGGAATGAGCAGTTCTTC.